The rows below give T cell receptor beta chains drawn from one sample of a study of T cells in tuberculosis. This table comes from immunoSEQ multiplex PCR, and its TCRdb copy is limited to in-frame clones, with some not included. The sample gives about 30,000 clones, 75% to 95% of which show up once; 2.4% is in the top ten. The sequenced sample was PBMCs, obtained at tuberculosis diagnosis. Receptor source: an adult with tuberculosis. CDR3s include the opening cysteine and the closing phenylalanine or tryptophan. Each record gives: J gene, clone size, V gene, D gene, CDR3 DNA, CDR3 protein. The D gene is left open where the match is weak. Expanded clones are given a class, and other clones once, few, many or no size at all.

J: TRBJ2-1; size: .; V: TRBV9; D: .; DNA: TGTGCCAGCAGCGCCTTTAATGAGCAGTTCTTC; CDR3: CASSAFNEQFF
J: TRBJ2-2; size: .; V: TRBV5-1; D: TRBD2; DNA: TGCGCCAGCAGCCCCTTAGCGGGGGAGTTCGGGGAGCTGTTTTTT; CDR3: CASSPLAGEFGELFF
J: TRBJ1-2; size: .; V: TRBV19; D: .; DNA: TGTGCCAGTAGTATACGCCGGGGAGGGTATGGCTACACCTTC; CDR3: CASSIRRGGYGYTF
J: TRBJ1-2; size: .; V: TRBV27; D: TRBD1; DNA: TGTGCCAGCAGTTTGAATCCGGGACAGGGCGCCTATGGCTACACCTTC; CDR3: CASSLNPGQGAYGYTF
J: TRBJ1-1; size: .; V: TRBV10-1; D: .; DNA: TGCGCCAGCAGTGAGTTTCAGACAGGCACGAATGAAGCTTTCTTT; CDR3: CASSEFQTGTNEAFF
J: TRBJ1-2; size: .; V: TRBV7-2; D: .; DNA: TGTGCCAGCAGCGTACAGGGATATGGCTACACCTTC; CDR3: CASSVQGYGYTF
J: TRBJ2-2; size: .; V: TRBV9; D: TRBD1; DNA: TGTGCCAGCAGCGAGGACAGGGGGACCGGGGAGCTGTTTTTT; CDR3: CASSEDRGTGELFF
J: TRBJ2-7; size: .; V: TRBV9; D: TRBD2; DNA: TGTGCCAGCAGCGTAGCTGGCGGGGGGACCAAAAACGAGCAGTACTTC; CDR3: CASSVAGGGTKNEQYF
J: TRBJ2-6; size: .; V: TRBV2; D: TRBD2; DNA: TGTGCCAGCAGACCCCTAGCGGGGGACCCCTCTGGGGCCAACGTCCTGACTTTC; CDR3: CASRPLAGDPSGANVLTF
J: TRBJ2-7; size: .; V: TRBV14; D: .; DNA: TGTGCCAGCAGCCAAGGTCGGGGAACGACCTACGAGCAGTACTTC; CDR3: CASSQGRGTTYEQYF
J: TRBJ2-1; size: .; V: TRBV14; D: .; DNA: TGTGCCAGCAGCCCCCGAGATACCCCATACAATGAGCAGTTCTTC; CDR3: CASSPRDTPYNEQFF
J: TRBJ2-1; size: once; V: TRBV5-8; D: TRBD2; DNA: TGTGCCAGCAGCTGGGGACTAGAACTTGGCCTCGGGGCCTACAATGAGCAGTTCTTC; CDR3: CASSWGLELGLGAYNEQFF
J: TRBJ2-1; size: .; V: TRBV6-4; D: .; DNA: TGTGCCAGCAGTTTACAAGGGGGGGACTCCTACAATGAGCAGTTCTTC; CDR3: CASSLQGGDSYNEQFF
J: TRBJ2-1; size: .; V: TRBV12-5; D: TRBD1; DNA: TGTGCTAGTGGTTTGGGACAGGGGTCCTACAATGAGCAGTTCTTC; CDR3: CASGLGQGSYNEQFF
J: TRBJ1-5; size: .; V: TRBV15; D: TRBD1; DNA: TGTGCCACCAGCAGTGACAGGGGAGGGGTTCAGCCCCAGCATTTT; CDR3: CATSSDRGGVQPQHF
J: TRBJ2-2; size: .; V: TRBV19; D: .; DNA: TGTGCCAGTACCGTCCGGGTAGATGGCTCCGGGGAGCTGTTTTTT; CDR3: CASTVRVDGSGELFF
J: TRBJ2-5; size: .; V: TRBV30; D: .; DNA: TGTGCCTGGAGTGGGGGAGGAGCGGAGACCCAGTACTTC; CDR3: CAWSGGGAETQYF
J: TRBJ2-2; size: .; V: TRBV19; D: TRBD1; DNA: TGTGCCAGTACTTCAGGGGGTATGACCGGGGAGCTGTTTTTT; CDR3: CASTSGGMTGELFF
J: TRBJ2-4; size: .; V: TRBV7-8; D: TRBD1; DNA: TGTGCCAGCAGCTCCTGGACAGGGAAGGCCATTCAGTACTTC; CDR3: CASSSWTGKAIQYF
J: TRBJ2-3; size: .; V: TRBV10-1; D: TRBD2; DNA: TGCGCCAGCAGTCCTAGAAAGGGACTAGCAGGCACAGATACGCAGTATTTT; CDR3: CASSPRKGLAGTDTQYF
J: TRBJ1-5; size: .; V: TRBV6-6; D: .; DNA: TGTGCCAGCAGTTACTCGTGGGGAGGGTCGACTCAGCCCCAGCATTTT; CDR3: CASSYSWGGSTQPQHF
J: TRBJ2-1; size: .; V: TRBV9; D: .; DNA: TGTGCCAGCAGCCCCAATAGCGGTCCTGAGCAGTTCTTC; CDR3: CASSPNSGPEQFF
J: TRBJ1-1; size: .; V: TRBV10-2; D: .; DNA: TGCGCCAGCAGTGAAGAGGGGAGGAAAGCTTTCTTT; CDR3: CASSEEGRKAFF
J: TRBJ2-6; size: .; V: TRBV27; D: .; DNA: TGTGCCAGCAGTGCGAAGTATCCCGGGGCCAACGTCCTGACTTTC; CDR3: CASSAKYPGANVLTF
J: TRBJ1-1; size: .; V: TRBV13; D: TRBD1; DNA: TGTGCCAGCAGCGAAGACAGGGAGACTGAAGCTTTCTTT; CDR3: CASSEDRETEAFF
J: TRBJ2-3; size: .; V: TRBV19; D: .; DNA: TGTGCCAGTAGTATAGACTACTCAACAGATACGCAGTATTTT; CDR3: CASSIDYSTDTQYF
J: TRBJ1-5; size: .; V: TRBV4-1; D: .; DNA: TGCGCCAGCAGCCCTAGGGTGATTTCTGGGGCGACCCCTGATAGCAATCAGCCCCAGCATTTT; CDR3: CASSPRVISGATPDSNQPQHF
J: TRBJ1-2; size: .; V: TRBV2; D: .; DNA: TGTGCCAGCAGTGGAGGACAGAGAGGGTTCGATGGCTACACCTTC; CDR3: CASSGGQRGFDGYTF
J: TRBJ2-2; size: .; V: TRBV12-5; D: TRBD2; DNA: TGTGCTAGTTCGCGGGGGGGGACCAACACCGGGGAGCTGTTTTTT; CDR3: CASSRGGTNTGELFF
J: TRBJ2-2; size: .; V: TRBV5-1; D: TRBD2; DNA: TGCGCCAGCAGCTTTCCCAAGAGTGGTAGCGGGGTCACCGGGGAGCTGTTTTTT; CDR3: CASSFPKSGSGVTGELFF
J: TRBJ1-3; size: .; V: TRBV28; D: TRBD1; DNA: TGTGCCAGCAGTTCCTATCAGGGACAGTCCCCGGGGGGAAACACCATATATTTT; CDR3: CASSSYQGQSPGGNTIYF
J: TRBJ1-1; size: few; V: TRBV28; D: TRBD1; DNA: TGTGCCAGCAGTTTTTGGTCGGGCCAGGGGGGTGTAAACACTGAAGCTTTCTTT; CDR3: CASSFWSGQGGVNTEAFF
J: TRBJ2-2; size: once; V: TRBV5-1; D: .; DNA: TGCGCCAGCAGCTTCAGTGGCCCGCTGACCGGGGAGCTGTTTTTT; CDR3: CASSFSGPLTGELFF
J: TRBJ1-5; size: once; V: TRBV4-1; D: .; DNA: TGCGCCAGCAGCCAAGGACCCAGGGGCGGCAATCAGCCCCAGCATTTT; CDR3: CASSQGPRGGNQPQHF
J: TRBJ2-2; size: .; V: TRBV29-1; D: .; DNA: TGCAGCGGGCGGGACGGCTACACCGGGGAGCTGTTTTTT; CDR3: CSGRDGYTGELFF
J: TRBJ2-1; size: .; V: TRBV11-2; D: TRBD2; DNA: TGTGCCAGCAGCTTAGAGATTACGGCTAGCGGGGTATACAATGAGCAGTTCTTC; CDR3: CASSLEITASGVYNEQFF
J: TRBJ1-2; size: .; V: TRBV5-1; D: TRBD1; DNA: TGCGCCAGCAGCTACCGGGACAGAACTAAAAACTATGGCTACACCTTC; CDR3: CASSYRDRTKNYGYTF
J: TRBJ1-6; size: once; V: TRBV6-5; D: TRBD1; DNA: TGTGCCAGCAGTTTGGACAGGCTTTATAATTCACCCCTCCACTTT; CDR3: CASSLDRLYNSPLHF
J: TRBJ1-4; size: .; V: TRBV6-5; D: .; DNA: TGTGCCAGCAGTTACTCCCACAGGGCGAATGAAAAACTGTTTTTT; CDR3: CASSYSHRANEKLFF
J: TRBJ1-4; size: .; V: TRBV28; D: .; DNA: TGTGCCAGCAGTCCCCCAGGGTCATCTAATGAAAAACTGTTTTTT; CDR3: CASSPPGSSNEKLFF
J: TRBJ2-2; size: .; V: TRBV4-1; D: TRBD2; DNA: TGCGCCAGCAGCCAACCTCTAGCGGGGGGACCGAACACCGGGGAGCTGTTTTTT; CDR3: CASSQPLAGGPNTGELFF
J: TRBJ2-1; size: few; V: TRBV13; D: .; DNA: TGTGCCAGCAGCAACGGGGTATGGAGCAATGAGCAGTTCTTC; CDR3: CASSNGVWSNEQFF
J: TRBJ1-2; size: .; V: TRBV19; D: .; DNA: TGTGCCAGTAGTCCCCCGGGTCGCGGGGACTATGGCTACACCTTC; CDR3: CASSPPGRGDYGYTF
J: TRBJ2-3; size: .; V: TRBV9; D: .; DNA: TGTGCCAGCAGCGTAGGGAAAAGGACTTCTAGCACAGATACGCAGTATTTT; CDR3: CASSVGKRTSSTDTQYF
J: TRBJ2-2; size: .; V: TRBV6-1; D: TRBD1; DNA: TGTGCCAGCAGCTTTGGGACAGTCACCGGGGAGCTGTTTTTT; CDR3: CASSFGTVTGELFF
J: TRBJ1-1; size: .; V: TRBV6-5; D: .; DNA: TGTGCCAGCAGTTACATAGGGGATACTGAAGCTTTCTTT; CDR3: CASSYIGDTEAFF
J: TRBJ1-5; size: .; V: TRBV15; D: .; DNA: TGTGCCACCAGCAGGACAGCTACTAATCAGCCCCAGCATTTT; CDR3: CATSRTATNQPQHF
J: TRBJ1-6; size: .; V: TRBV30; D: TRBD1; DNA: TGTGCCTGGTCGGTCGGGGCAGGGGGTTCACCCCTCCACTTT; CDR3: CAWSVGAGGSPLHF
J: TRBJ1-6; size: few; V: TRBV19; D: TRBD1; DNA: TGTGCCAGTAGTTCGCGGACAGGGGGCTTCTATAATTCACCCCTCCACTTT; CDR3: CASSSRTGGFYNSPLHF
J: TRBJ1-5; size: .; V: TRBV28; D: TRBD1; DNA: TGTGCCAGCAGCCTAACAGGGGCTCGAAATCAGCCCCAGCATTTT; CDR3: CASSLTGARNQPQHF
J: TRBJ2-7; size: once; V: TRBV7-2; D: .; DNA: TGTGCCAGCAGCTTAGCGGCGGGCTACGAGCAGTACTTC; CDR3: CASSLAAGYEQYF